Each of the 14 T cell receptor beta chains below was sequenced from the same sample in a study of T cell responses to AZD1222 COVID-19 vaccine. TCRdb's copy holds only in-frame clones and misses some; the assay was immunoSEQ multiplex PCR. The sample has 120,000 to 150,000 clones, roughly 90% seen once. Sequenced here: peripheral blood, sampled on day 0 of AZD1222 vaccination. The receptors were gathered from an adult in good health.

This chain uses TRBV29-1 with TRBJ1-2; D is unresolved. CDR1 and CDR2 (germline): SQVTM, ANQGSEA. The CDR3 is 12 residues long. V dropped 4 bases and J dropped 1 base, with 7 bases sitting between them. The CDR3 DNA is TGCAGCGTTGCCGGGAATAACTATGGCTACACCTTC. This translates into CSVAGNNYGYTF.

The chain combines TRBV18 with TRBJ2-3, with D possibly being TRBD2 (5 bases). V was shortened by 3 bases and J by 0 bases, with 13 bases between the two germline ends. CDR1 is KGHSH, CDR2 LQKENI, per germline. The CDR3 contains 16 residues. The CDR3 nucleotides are TGTGCCAGCTCACCCCTGGACTTCCCTAGCACAGATACGCAGTATTTT. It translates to CASSPLDFPSTDTQYF.

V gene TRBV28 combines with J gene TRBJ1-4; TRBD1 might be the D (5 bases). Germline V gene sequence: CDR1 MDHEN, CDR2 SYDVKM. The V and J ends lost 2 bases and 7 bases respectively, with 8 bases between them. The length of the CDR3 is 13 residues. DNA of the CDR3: TGTGCCAGCAGTTTAAAGGGACCTGAAAAACTGTTTTTT. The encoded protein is CASSLKGPEKLFF.

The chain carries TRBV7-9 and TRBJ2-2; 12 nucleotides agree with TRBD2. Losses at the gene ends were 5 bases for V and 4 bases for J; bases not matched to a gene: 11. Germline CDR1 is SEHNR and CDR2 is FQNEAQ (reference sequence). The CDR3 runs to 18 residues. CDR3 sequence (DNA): TGTGCCAGCAGCGCGCCCCTAGCGGGAGGGCCGACCACCGGGGAGCTGTTTTTT. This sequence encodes CASSAPLAGGPTTGELFF.

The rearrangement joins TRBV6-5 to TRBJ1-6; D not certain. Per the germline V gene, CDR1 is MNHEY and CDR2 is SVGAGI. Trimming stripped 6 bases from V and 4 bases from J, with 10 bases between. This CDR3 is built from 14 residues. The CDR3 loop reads CASSQGRYNSPLHF. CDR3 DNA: TGTGCCAGCAGCCAAGGACGGTATAATTCACCCCTCCACTTT.

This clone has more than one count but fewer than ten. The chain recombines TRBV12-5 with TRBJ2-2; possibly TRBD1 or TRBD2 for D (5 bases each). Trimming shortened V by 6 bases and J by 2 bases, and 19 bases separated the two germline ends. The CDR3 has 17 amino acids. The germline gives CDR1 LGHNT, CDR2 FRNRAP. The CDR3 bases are TGTGCTAGTGGCCCCCCAGGGAGCGGCGAAAACACCGGGGAGCTGTTTTTT. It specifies CASGPPGSGENTGELFF.

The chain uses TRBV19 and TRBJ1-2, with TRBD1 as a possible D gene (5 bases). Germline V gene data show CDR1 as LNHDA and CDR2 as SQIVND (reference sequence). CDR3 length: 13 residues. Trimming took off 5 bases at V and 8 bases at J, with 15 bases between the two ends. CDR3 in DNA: TGTGCCAGTAGTGGGGCCTTGGAGGGAGGCTACACCTTC. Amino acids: CASSGALEGGYTF.

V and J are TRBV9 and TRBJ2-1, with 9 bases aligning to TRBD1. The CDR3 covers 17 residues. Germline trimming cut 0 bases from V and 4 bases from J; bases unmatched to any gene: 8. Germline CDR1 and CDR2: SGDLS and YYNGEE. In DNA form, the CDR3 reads TGTGCCAGCAGCGTAGATTTCCGGGACAGGGCATACAATGAGCAGTTCTTC. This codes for CASSVDFRDRAYNEQFF.

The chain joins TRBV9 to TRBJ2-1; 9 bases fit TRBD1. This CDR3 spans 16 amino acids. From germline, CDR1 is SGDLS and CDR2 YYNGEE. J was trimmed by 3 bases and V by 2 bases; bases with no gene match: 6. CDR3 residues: CASSVSGTGYYNEQFF. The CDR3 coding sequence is TGTGCCAGCAGCGTGTCCGGGACAGGGTACTACAATGAGCAGTTCTTC.

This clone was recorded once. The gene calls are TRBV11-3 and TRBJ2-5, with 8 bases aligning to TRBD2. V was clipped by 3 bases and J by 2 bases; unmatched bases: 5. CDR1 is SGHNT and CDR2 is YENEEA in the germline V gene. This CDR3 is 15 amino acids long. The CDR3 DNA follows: TGTGCCAGCAGCTTTTTACGGGGGGGGCAAGAGACCCAGTACTTC. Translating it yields CASSFLRGGQETQYF.

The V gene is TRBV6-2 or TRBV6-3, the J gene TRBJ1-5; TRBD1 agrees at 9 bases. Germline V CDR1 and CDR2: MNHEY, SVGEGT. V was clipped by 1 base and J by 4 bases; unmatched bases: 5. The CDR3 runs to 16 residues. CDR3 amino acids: CASSYWGQGGNQPQHF. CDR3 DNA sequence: TGTGCCAGCAGTTACTGGGGACAGGGAGGAAATCAGCCCCAGCATTTT.

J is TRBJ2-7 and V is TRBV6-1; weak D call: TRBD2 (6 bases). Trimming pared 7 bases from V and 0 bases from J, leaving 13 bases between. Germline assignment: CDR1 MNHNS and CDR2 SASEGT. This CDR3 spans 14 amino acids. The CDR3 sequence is CASTEEGTSYEQYF. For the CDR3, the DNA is TGTGCCAGCACAGAGGAGGGAACCTCCTACGAGCAGTACTTC.

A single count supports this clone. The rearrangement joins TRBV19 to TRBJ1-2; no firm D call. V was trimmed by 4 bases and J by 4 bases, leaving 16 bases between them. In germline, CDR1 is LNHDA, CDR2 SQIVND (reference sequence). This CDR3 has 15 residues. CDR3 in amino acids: CASSTTWAVIYGYTF. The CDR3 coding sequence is TGTGCCAGTAGTACAACCTGGGCAGTCATCTATGGCTACACCTTC.

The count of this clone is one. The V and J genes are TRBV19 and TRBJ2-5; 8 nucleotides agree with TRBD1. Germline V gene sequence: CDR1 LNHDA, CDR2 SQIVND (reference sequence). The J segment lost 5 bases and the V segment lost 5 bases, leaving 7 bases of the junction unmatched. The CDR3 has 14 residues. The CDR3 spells CASSSRTGPETQYF. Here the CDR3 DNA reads TGTGCCAGTAGTTCCCGGACAGGGCCGGAGACCCAGTACTTC.